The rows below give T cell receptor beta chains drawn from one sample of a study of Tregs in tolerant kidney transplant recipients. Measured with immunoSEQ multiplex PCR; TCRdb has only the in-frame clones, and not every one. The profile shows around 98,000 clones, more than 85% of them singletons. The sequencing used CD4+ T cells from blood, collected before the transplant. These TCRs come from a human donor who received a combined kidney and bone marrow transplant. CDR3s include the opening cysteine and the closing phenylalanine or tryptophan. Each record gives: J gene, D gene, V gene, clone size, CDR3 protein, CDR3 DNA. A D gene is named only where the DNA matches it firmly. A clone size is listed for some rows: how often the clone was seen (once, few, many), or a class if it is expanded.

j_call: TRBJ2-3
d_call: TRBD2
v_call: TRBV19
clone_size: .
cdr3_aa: CASKIQGLAADTQYF
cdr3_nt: TGTGCCAGTAAGATACAGGGACTAGCTGCGGATACGCAGTATTTT

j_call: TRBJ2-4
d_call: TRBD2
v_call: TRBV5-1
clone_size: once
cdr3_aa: CASSPLTPSGANKNIQYF
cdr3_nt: TGCGCCAGCAGCCCGCTCACACCTAGCGGGGCAAACAAAAACATTCAGTACTTC

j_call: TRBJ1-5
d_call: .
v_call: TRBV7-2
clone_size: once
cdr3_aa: CASSLVEGSNQPQHF
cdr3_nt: TGTGCCAGCAGCTTAGTGGAGGGGAGCAATCAGCCCCAGCATTTT

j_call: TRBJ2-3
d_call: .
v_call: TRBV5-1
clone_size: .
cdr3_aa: CASSLNGMPTDTQYF
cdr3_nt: TGCGCCAGCAGCTTAAACGGGATGCCCACAGATACGCAGTATTTT

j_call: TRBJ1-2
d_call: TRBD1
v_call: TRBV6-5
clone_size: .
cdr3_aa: CASSRTGDGYTF
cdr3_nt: TGTGCCAGCAGTAGGACAGGGGATGGCTACACCTTC

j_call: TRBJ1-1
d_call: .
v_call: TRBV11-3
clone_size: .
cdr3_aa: CASSLGGGWNTEAFF
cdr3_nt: TGTGCCAGCAGCTTAGGGGGGGGGTGGAACACTGAAGCCTTCTTT

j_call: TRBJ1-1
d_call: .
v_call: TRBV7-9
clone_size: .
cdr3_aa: CASSSQVNMNTEAFF
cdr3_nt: TGTGCCAGCAGCTCACAGGTCAATATGAACACTGAAGCTTTCTTT

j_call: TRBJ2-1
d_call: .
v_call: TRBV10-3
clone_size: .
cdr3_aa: CAINDRDNSYNEQFF
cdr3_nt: TGTGCCATCAACGACCGGGACAACTCCTACAATGAGCAGTTCTTC

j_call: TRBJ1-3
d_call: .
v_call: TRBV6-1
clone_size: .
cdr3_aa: CASGHSSGNTIYF
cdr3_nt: TGTGCCAGCGGGCACAGCTCTGGAAACACCATATATTTT

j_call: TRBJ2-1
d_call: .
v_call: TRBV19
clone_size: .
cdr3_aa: CASRYYNEQFF
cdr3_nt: TGTGCCAGTAGGTATTACAATGAGCAGTTCTTC

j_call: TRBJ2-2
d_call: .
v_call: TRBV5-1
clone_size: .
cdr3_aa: CASSPGPGTGELFF
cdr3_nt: TGCGCCAGCAGCCCCGGCCCGGGGACCGGGGAGCTGTTTTTT

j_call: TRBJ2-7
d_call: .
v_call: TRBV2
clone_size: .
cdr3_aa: CASRLERQASYEQYF
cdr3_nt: TGTGCCAGCAGGTTAGAGAGACAGGCCTCCTACGAGCAGTACTTC

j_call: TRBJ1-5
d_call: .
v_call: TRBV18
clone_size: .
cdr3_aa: CASNLQGSDQPQHF
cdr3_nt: TGTGCCAGCAATTTGCAGGGATCCGATCAGCCCCAGCATTTT

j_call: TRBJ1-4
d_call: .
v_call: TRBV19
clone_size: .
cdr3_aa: CASSIVAGVTNEKLFF
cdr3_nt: TGTGCCAGTAGTATTGTGGCAGGGGTAACTAATGAAAAACTGTTTTTT

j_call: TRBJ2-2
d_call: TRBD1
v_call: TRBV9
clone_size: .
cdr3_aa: CASSQHRDRLTGELFF
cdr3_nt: TGTGCCAGCAGCCAACACCGGGACAGGCTCACCGGGGAGCTGTTTTTT

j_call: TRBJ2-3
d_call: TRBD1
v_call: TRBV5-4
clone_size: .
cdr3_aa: CASSLQGGTDTQYF
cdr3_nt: TGTGCCAGCAGCCTACAGGGGGGCACAGATACGCAGTATTTT

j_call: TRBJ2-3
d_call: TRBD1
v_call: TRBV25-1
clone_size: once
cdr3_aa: CASSDPGGDIGTDTQYF
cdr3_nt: TGTGCCAGCAGTGACCCAGGGGGAGATATTGGCACAGATACGCAGTATTTT

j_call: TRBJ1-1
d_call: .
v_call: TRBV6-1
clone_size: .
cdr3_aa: CASSPDRLNTEAFF
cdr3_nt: TGTGCCAGCAGTCCGGACAGACTGAACACTGAAGCTTTCTTT

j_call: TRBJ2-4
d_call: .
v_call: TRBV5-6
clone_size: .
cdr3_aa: CASSLDSGVDIQYF
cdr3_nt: TGTGCCAGCAGCTTGGACTCGGGTGTTGACATTCAGTACTTC

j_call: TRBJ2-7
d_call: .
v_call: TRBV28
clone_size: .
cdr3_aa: CASTSVHDPNYEQYF
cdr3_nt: TGTGCCAGCACCTCTGTTCACGATCCCAATTACGAGCAGTACTTC

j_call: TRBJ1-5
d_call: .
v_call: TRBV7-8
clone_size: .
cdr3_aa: CASSLASSSNQPQHF
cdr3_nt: TGTGCCAGCAGCTTAGCCTCGAGTAGCAATCAGCCCCAGCATTTT

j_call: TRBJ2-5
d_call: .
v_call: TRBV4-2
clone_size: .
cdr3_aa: CASSQKAAQETQYF
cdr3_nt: TGTGCCAGCAGCCAGAAAGCGGCACAAGAGACCCAGTACTTC

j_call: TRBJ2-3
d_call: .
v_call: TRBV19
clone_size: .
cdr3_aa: CASARKGIDYSDTQYF
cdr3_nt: TGTGCCAGCGCCAGGAAAGGGATCGACTATTCAGATACGCAGTATTTT

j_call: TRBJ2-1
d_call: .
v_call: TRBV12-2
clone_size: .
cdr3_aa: CASRLARTGGNNEQFF
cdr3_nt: TGTGCAAGTCGCTTAGCCAGGACAGGGGGAAACAATGAGCAGTTCTTC

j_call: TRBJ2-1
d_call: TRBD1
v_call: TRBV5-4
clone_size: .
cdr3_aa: CASSLDRGNEQFF
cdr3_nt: TGTGCCAGCAGCTTGGACAGGGGCAATGAGCAGTTCTTC

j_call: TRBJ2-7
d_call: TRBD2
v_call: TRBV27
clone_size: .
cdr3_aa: CASKFVGGGSVYEQYF
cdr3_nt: TGTGCCAGCAAATTCGTAGGTGGCGGGAGCGTCTACGAGCAGTACTTC

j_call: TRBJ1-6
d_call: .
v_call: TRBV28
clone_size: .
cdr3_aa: CASSQTRITLHF
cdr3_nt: TGTGCCAGCAGTCAAACACGCATAACCCTCCACTTT

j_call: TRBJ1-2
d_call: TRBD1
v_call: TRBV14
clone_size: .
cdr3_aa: CASSKDWDSQWYYGYTF
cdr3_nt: TGTGCCAGCAGCAAAGACTGGGACAGCCAGTGGTACTATGGCTACACCTTC

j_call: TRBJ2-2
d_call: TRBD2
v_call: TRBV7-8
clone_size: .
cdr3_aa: CASSLESGWGLVNTGELFF
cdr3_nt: TGTGCCAGCAGCTTAGAGAGTGGTTGGGGACTAGTGAACACCGGGGAGCTGTTTTTT

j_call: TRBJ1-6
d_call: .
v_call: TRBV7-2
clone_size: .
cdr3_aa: CASSLDGGNSPLHF
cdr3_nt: TGTGCCAGCAGCTTAGACGGGGGTAATTCACCCCTCCACTTT

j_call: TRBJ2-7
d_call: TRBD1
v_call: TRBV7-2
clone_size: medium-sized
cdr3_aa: CASSSGTGQYEQYF
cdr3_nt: TGTGCCAGCAGCTCCGGGACAGGGCAGTACGAGCAGTACTTC

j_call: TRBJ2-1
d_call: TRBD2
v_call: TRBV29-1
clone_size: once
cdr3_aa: CSVEDKVAGGLDNEQFF
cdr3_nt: TGCAGCGTTGAAGATAAAGTAGCGGGAGGACTTGACAATGAGCAGTTCTTC

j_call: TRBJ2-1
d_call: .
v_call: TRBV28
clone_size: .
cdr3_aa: CASSLAGSSYNEQFF
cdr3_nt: TGTGCCAGCAGTTTAGCGGGCAGCTCCTACAATGAGCAGTTCTTC

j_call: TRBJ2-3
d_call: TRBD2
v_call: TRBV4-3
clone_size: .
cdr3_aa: CASSRRVPGTSGNLDTQYF
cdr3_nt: TGCGCCAGCAGCCGTCGGGTGCCCGGGACTAGCGGGAACCTCGATACGCAGTATTTT

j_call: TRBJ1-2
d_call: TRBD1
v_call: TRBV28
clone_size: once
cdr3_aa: CATTRQGNGYTF
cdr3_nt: TGTGCCACCACCCGACAGGGGAATGGCTACACCTTC

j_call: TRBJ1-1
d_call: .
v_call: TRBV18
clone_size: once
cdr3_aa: CASSAYKNTEAFF
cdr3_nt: TGTGCCAGCTCAGCATACAAGAACACTGAAGCTTTCTTT

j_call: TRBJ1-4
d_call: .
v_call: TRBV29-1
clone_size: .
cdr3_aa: CSVENGQGYEKLFF
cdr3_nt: TGCAGCGTTGAAAACGGGCAGGGGTATGAAAAACTGTTTTTT

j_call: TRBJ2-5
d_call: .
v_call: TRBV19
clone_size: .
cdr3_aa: CASRAKGHGMAQYF
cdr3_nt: TGTGCCAGTAGGGCGAAGGGACACGGTATGGCCCAGTACTTC

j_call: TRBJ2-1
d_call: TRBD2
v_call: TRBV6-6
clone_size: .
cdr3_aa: CASSYKGTISYNEQFF
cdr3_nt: TGTGCCAGCAGTTACAAAGGGACTATATCCTACAATGAGCAGTTCTTC

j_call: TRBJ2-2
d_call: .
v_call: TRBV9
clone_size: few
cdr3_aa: CASSPGTFEGGELFF
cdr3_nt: TGTGCCAGCAGCCCGGGGACTTTCGAGGGCGGGGAGCTGTTTTTT

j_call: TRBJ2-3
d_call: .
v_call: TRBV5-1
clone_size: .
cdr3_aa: CASLVSQGSTDTQYF
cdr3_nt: TGCGCCAGCTTAGTTAGTCAGGGTTCTACAGATACGCAGTATTTT

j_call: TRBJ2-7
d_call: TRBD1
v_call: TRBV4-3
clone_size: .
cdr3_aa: CASSQEGTAFSYEQYF
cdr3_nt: TGCGCCAGCAGCCAAGAGGGGACAGCTTTCTCCTACGAGCAGTACTTC

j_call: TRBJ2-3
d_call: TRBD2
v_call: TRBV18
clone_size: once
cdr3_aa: CASSPVSSGGGDTQYF
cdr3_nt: TGTGCCAGCTCACCCGTCTCTAGCGGGGGAGGAGATACGCAGTATTTT

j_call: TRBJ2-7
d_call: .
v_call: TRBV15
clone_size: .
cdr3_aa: CATSRVESYEQYF
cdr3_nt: TGTGCCACCAGCAGAGTTGAGAGCTACGAGCAGTACTTC

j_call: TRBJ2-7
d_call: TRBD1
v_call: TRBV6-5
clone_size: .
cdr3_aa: CASSYARGLSGEQYF
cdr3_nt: TGTGCCAGCAGTTACGCCAGGGGGCTTTCGGGTGAGCAGTACTTC

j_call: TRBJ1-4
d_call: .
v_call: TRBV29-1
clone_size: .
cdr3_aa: CSVEDGSNEKLFF
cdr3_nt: TGCAGCGTTGAAGATGGCAGTAATGAAAAACTGTTTTTT

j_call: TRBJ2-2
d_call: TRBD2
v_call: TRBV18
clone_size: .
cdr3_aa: CASSPQNSGRTGELFF
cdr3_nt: TGTGCCAGCTCACCACAAAATAGCGGGAGGACCGGGGAGCTGTTTTTT

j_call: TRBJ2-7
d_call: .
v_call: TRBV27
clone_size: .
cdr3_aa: CASSLKASGRGASYEQYF
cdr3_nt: TGTGCCAGCAGTTTAAAGGCTTCGGGCAGGGGGGCGTCCTACGAGCAGTACTTC

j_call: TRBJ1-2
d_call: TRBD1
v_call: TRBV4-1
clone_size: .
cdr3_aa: CASSSRGLDYGYTF
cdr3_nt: TGCGCCAGCAGCTCCAGGGGGCTTGACTATGGCTACACCTTC

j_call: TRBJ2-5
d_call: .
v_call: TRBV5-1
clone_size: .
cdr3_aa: CASSLGGQTQETQYF
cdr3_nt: TGCGCCAGCAGCTTGGGTGGGCAGACGCAAGAGACCCAGTACTTC

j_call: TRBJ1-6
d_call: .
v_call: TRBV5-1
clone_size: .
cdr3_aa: CASSLGQGYNSPLHF
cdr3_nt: TGCGCCAGCAGCTTGGGTCAGGGGTATAATTCCCCCCTCCACTTT

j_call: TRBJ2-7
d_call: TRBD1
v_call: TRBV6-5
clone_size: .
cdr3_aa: CASKTRDSSYEQYF
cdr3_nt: TGTGCCAGCAAAACCCGGGACAGCTCCTACGAGCAGTACTTC